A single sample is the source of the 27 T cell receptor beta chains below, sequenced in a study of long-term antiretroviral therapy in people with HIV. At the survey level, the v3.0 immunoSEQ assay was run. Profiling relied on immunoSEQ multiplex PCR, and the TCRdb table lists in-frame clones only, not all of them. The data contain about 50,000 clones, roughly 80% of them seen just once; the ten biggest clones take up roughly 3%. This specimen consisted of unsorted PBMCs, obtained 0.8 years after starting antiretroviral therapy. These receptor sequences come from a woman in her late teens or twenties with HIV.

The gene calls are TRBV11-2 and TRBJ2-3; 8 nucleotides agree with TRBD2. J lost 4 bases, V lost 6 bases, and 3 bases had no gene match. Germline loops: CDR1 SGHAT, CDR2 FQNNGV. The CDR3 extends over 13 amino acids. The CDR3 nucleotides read TGTGCCAGCAGATCAGCGGGAGCAGATACGCAGTATTTT. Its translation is CASRSAGADTQYF.

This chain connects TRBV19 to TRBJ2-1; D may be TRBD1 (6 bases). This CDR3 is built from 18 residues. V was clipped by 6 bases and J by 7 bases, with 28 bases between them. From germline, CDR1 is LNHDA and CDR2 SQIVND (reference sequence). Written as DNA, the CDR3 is TGTGCCAGTAGCACCTGGTTTGCGGCAGGGGTCAACTTGAATGAGCAGTTCTTC. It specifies CASSTWFAAGVNLNEQFF.

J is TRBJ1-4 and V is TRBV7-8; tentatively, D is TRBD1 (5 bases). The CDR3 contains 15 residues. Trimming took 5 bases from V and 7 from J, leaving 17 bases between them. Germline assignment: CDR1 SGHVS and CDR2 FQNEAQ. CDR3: CASSQSRLQGEKLFF. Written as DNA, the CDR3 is TGTGCCAGCAGCCAGTCGCGACTTCAGGGTGAAAAACTGTTTTTT.

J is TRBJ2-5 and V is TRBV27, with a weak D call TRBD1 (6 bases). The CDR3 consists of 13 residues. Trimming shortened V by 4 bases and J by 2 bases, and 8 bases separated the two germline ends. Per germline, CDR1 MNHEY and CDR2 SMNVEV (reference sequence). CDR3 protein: CASSYRAQETQYF. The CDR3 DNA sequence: TGTGCCAGCAGTTACAGGGCTCAAGAGACCCAGTACTTC.

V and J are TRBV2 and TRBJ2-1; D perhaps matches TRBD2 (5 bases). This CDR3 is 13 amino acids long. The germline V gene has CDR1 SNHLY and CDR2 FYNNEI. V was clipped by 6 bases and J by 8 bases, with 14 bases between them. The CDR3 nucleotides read TGTGCCAGCAGCGGTTCCCCGAGGGATGAGCAGTTCTTC. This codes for CASSGSPRDEQFF.

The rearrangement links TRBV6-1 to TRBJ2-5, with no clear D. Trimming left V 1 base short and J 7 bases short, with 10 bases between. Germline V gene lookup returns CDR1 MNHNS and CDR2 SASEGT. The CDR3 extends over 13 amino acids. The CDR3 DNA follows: TGTGCCAGCAGTGAAGTGAAAGATGGGACCCAGTACTTC. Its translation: CASSEVKDGTQYF.

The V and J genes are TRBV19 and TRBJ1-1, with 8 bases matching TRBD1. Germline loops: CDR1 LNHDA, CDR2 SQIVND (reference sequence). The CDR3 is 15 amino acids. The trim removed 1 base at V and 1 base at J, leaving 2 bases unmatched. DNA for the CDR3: TGTGCCAGTAGTATAGGGCAGGGGGCGAACACTGAAGCTTTCTTT. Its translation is CASSIGQGANTEAFF.

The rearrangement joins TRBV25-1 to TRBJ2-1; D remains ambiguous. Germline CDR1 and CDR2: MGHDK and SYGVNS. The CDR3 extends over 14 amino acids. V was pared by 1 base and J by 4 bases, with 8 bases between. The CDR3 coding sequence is TGTGCCAGCAGTGAATCCCGACTGTACAATGAGCAGTTCTTC. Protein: CASSESRLYNEQFF.

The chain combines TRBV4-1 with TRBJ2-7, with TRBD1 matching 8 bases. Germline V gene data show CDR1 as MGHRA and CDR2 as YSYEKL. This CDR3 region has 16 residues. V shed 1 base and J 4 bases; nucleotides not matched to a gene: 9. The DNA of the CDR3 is TGCGCCAGCAGCCAAGGGACAGGGTCTCGGGGATACGAGCAGTACTTC. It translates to CASSQGTGSRGYEQYF.

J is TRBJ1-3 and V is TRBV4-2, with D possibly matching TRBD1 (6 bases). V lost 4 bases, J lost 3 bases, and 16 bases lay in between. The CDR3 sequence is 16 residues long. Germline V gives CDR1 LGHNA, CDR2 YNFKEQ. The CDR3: CASSRLQGSFGNTIYF. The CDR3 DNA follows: TGTGCCAGCAGCCGGTTACAGGGCAGTTTTGGAAACACCATATATTTT.

As DNA, the CDR3 is TGTGCCAGCAGCGGTGGACTAGCAGGCTCCTACAATGAGCAGTTCTTC. Translating it yields CASSGGLAGSYNEQFF. V is TRBV9 and J is TRBJ2-1; 8 positions agree with TRBD2. V was pared by 3 bases and J by 0 bases, with 5 bases of the junction left unmatched. The CDR3 sequence is 16 residues long. Per the germline V gene, CDR1 is SGDLS and CDR2 is YYNGEE.

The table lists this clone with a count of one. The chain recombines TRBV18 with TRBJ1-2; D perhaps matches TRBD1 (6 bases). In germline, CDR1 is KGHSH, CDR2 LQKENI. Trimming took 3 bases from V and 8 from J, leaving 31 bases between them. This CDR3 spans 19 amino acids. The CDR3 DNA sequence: TGTGCCAGCTCACCCCTTAAAAAGGCCCAGGGGCCAGGACTATGGGGCTACACCTTC. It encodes CASSPLKKAQGPGLWGYTF.

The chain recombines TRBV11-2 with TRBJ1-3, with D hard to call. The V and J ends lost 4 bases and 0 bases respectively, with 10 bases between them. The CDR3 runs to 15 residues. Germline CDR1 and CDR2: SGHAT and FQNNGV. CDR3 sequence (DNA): TGTGCCAGCAGCTCCACCTTGGTCTCTGGAAACACCATATATTTT. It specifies CASSSTLVSGNTIYF. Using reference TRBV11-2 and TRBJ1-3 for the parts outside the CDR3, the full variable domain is EAGVAQSPRYKIIEKRQSVAFWCNPISGHATLYWYQQILGQGPKLLIQFQNNGVVDDSQLPKDRFSAERLKGVDSTLKIQPAKLEDSAVYLCASSSTLVSGNTIYFGEGSWLTVV.

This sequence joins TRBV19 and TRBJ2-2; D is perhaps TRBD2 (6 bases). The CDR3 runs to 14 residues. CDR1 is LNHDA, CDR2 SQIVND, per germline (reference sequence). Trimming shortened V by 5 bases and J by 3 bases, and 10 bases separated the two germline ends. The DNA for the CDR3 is TGTGCCAGTAGTTCCGGGACTTACACCGGGGAGCTGTTTTTT. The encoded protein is CASSSGTYTGELFF. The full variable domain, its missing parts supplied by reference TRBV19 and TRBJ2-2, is DGGITQSPKYLFRKEGQNVTLSCEQNLNHDAMYWYRQDPGQGLRLIYYSQIVNDFQKGDIAEGYSVSREKKESFPLTVTSAQKNPTAFYLCASSSGTYTGELFFGEGSRLTVL.

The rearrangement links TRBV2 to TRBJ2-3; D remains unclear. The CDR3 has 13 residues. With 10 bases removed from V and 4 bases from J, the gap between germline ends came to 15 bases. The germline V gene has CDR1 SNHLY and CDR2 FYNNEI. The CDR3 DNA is TGTGCCATCTCTCTGGACGCCTCAGATACGCAGTATTTT. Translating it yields CAISLDASDTQYF.

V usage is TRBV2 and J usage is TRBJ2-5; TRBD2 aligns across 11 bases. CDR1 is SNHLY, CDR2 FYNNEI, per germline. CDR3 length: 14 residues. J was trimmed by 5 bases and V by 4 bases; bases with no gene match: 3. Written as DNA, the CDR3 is TGTGCCAGCAGTGGGATAGCGGGAGGGGAGACCCAGTACTTC. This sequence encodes CASSGIAGGETQYF.

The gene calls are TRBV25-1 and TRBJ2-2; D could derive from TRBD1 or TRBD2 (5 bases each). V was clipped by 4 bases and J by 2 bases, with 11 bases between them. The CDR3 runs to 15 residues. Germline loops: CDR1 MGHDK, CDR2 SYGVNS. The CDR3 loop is CASSGKRDNTGELFF. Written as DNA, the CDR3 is TGTGCCAGCAGTGGTAAGAGGGACAACACCGGGGAGCTGTTTTTT.

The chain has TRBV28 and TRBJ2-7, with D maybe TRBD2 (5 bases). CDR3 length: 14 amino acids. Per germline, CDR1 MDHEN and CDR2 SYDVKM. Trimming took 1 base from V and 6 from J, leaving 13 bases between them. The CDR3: CASSLFGLLLEQYF. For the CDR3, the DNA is TGTGCCAGCAGTTTATTCGGACTTCTGCTCGAGCAGTACTTC.

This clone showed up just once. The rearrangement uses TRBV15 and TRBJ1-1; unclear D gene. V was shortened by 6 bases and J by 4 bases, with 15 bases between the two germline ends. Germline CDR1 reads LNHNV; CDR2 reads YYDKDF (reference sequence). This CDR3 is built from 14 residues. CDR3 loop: CATRSSNGGTEAFF. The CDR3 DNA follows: TGTGCCACCAGATCGAGCAATGGAGGCACTGAAGCTTTCTTT. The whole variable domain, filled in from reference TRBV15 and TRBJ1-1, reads DAMVIQNPRYQVTQFGKPVTLSCSQTLNHNVMYWYQQKSSQAPKLLFHYYDKDFNNEADTPDNFQSRRPNTSFCFLDIRSPGLGDTAMYLCATRSSNGGTEAFFGQGTRLTVV.

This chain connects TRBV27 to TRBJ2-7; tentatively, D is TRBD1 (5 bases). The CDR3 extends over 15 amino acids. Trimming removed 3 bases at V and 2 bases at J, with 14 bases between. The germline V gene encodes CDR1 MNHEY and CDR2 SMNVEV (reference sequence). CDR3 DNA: TGTGCCAGCAGTTTTTCATCAGGGATGGCCTACGAGCAGTACTTC. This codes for CASSFSSGMAYEQYF.

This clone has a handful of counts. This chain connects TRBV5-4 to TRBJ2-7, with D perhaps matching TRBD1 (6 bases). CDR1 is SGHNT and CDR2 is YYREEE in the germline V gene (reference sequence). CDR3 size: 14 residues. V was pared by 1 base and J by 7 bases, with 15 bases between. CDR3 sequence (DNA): TGTGCCAGCAGCTTGTGGGCAGGGGCATCTGAGCAGTACTTC. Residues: CASSLWAGASEQYF.

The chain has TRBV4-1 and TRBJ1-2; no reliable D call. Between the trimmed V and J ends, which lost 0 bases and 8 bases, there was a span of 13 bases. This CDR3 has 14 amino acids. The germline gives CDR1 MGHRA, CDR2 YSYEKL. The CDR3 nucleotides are TGCGCCAGCAGCCAAGATGAGGTTTTGTGGGGCTACACCTTC. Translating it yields CASSQDEVLWGYTF.

The CDR3: CASSSDGQTFTDTQYF. CDR3 sequence (DNA): TGCGCCAGCAGCTCGGACGGACAAACCTTCACAGATACGCAGTATTTT. The chain recombines TRBV5-1 with TRBJ2-3; maybe TRBD1 (5 bases). This CDR3 spans 16 amino acids. Trimming pared 3 bases from V and 2 bases from J, leaving 16 bases between. Germline V lookup: CDR1 SGHRS, CDR2 YFSETQ.

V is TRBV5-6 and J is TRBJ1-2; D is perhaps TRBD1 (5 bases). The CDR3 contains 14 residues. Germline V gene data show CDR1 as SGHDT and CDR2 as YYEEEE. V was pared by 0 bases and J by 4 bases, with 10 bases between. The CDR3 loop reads CASSLEGLSYGYTF. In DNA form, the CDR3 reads TGTGCCAGCAGCTTGGAGGGGCTCAGCTATGGCTACACCTTC.

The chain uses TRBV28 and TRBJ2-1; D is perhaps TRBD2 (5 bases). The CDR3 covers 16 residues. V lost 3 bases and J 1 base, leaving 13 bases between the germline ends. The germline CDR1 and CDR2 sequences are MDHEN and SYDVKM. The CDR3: CASSFSPGFSYNEQFF. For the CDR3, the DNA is TGTGCCAGCAGTTTTTCCCCGGGGTTTTCCTACAATGAGCAGTTCTTC.

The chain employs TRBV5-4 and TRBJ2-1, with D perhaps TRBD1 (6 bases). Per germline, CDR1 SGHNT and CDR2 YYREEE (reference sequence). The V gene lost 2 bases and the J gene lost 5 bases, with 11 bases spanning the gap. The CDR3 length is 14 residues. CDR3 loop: CASSFPGTNNEQFF. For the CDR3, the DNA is TGTGCCAGCAGCTTCCCCGGGACAAACAATGAGCAGTTCTTC.

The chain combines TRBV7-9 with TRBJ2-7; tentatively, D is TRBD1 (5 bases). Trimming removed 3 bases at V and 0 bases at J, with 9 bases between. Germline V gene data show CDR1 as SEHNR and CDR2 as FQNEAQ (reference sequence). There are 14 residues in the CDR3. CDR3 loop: CASSFTGNSYEQYF. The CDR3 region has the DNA TGTGCCAGCAGCTTTACAGGAAACTCCTACGAGCAGTACTTC.